The sequence of this TCR beta chain was determined in a study of regulatory T cells in long-lasting Graves disease. About the research overall: Newly diagnosed Graves' patients had taken antithyroid drugs under 3 months. Study-level results: Persistent patients had more shared public clonotypes (roughly 2,700) than new patients (roughly 940). There were preferences for TRBV28, TRBJ1-2 and TRBJ2-5 in persistent disease.

As concerns this clonotype: Antigen: not known.

Regarding time point: newly diagnosed GD, antithyroid drugs for less than 3 months. PBMC RNA served as the TCR library source. As collected, the peripheral blood samples measured about 10 milliliters each and went into EDTA tubes. V trimming: 3 bases; J trimming: 5 bases; junction bases outside the gene matches: 4. CDR1 and CDR2 from the germline V gene are SGHVS and FQNEAQ. This CDR3 contains 15 residues. Library construction for TCR beta used iRepertoire HTBI primers and Arm-PCR of CDR3 regions. One entry per CDR3 protein results from TCRdb running MiXCR on the multiplex PCR reads. The profile shows roughly 220,000 distinct CDR3 sequences, approximately 20% of them singletons.

The receptor comes from a female donor with Graves disease. The sequencing here drew on peripheral blood mononuclear cells (PBMCs), taken at new diagnosis, from a patient treated with antithyroid drugs. The rearrangement uses TRBV7-8 and TRBJ2-2; 9 bases map to TRBD2. The CDR3 protein is CASSLLAGDTGELFF. CDR3 DNA sequence: TGTGCCAGCAGCTTGTTAGCGGGAGATACCGGGGAGCTGTTTTTT.